This is a list of T cell receptor beta chains from one sample in a study of OX40 agonist ivuxolimab in advanced cancers. Some clones are missing from TCRdb's copy, which holds only in-frame ones; the method was immunoSEQ multiplex PCR. The sample records some 86,000 clones, around 91% being singletons. The specimen was CD4+ or CD8+ T cells sorted from blood, collected in a trial of the OX40 agonist ivuxolimab. These TCRs come from an adult with an advanced solid tumor such as melanoma, head and neck, liver or kidney cancer. Both conserved end residues are part of each CDR3. D genes are given only for firm matches. Not every row has a clone size; where given, it reads once, few, many or a size class.

CDR3 length,V gene,J gene,clone size,D gene,CDR3 DNA,CDR3 protein
13,TRBV18,TRBJ1-1,NA,NA,TGTGCCAGTTCCGACAGCCAAAACACTGAAGCTTTCTTT,CASSDSQNTEAFF
16,TRBV5-8,TRBJ2-5,NA,TRBD2,TGTGCCAGCAGCATCTGGACTAGCGGGGGAAAAGAGACCCAGTACTTC,CASSIWTSGGKETQYF
16,TRBV5-1,TRBJ2-5,NA,TRBD1,TGCGCCAGCACCCGTTCCGGGACAGGGGGTTTGGAGACCCAGTACTTC,CASTRSGTGGLETQYF
16,TRBV27,TRBJ2-3,NA,TRBD2,TGTGCCAGCAGTTTAGGACTAGCGGGGGGGCAAAATACGCAGTATTTT,CASSLGLAGGQNTQYF
13,TRBV6-1,TRBJ2-2,NA,NA,TGTGCCAGCACTGCGATATTCACCGGGGAGCTGTTTTTT,CASTAIFTGELFF
15,TRBV19,TRBJ1-5,NA,NA,TGTGCCAGTAGTATACCCGGGTGGCGCAATCAGCCCCAGCATTTT,CASSIPGWRNQPQHF
14,TRBV2,TRBJ2-1,NA,NA,TGTGCCAGCAGTGAAGCGAGCTCCTACAATGAGCAGTTCTTC,CASSEASSYNEQFF
15,TRBV4-1,TRBJ2-4,NA,TRBD2,TGCGCCAGCAGCGTTGCGGGGGGAAACGAAAACATTCAGTACTTC,CASSVAGGNENIQYF
16,TRBV6-1,TRBJ1-1,NA,TRBD1,TGTGCCAGCAGTGACCCCGGACAGGTGGGCGCCACTGAAGCTTTCTTT,CASSDPGQVGATEAFF
14,TRBV13,TRBJ1-4,NA,TRBD1,TGTGCCAGCAGCCACAGGGGCCTTAATGAAAAACTGTTTTTT,CASSHRGLNEKLFF
15,TRBV7-6,TRBJ2-1,NA,NA,TGTGCCAGCAGCCCAGGGGCAGGATCCTACAATGAGCAGTTCTTC,CASSPGAGSYNEQFF
15,TRBV6-5,TRBJ1-1,NA,TRBD1,TGTGCCAGCAGTACTTACGGACAGGGACGAAGCGAAGCTTTCTTT,CASSTYGQGRSEAFF
14,TRBV27,TRBJ1-1,NA,NA,TGTGCCAGCAGTTTAGTCCCGGGGGCCATTGAAGCTTTCTTT,CASSLVPGAIEAFF
17,TRBV7-2,TRBJ2-1,NA,TRBD2,TGTGCCAGCAGCTTAGTATCCGGACTAGCGGGGGCCAATGAGCAGTTCTTC,CASSLVSGLAGANEQFF
15,TRBV27,TRBJ2-1,NA,TRBD2,TGTGCCAGCAGTACCTCTAGCGGGAGTTACAATGAGCAGTTCTTC,CASSTSSGSYNEQFF
15,TRBV30,TRBJ2-3,NA,TRBD2,TGTGCCTGGAGTACGGGGGGGGAAAAAACAGATACGCAGTATTTT,CAWSTGGEKTDTQYF
16,TRBV19,TRBJ2-4,NA,NA,TGTGCCAGTAGAGGGATCCTGCAGGGGTCCAAAAACATTCAGTACTTC,CASRGILQGSKNIQYF
13,TRBV6-5,TRBJ1-2,NA,NA,TGTGCCAGCAGTCGCAGGGAAGGCTATGGCTACACCTTC,CASSRREGYGYTF
16,TRBV6-5,TRBJ2-1,NA,TRBD2,TGTGCCAGCAGTTACCGGACTAGCGGGGCCTTCCATGAGCAGTTCTTC,CASSYRTSGAFHEQFF
16,TRBV19,TRBJ2-1,NA,NA,TGTGCCAGTAGTATTTCTCGACAGGCATCCTACAATGAGCAGTTCTTC,CASSISRQASYNEQFF
15,TRBV5-4,TRBJ2-3,NA,TRBD2,TGTGCCAGCAGTTGGCGGGGGGGCTTGGCAGATACGCAGTATTTT,CASSWRGGLADTQYF
16,TRBV2,TRBJ2-6,NA,NA,TGTGCCAGAGACAGCGCGTCTACTTCTGGGGCCAACGTCCTGACTTTC,CARDSASTSGANVLTF
13,TRBV29-1,TRBJ1-6,few,TRBD1,TGCAGCGCGGCGGGGACAGCTAATTCACCCCTCCACTTT,CSAAGTANSPLHF
13,TRBV5-8,TRBJ1-1,NA,NA,TGTGCCAGCAGCTTGGGACCGAACACTGAAGCTTTCTTT,CASSLGPNTEAFF
11,TRBV28,TRBJ1-5,once,NA,TGTGCCAGCAGCTCCAGGGGGCCCCAGCATTTT,CASSSRGPQHF
17,TRBV18,TRBJ2-3,NA,TRBD2,TGTGCCAGCTCACCGCCAACTAGCGGGGGGAACACAGATACGCAGTATTTT,CASSPPTSGGNTDTQYF
14,TRBV30,TRBJ1-4,NA,TRBD1,TGTGCGCAAACCCTGACAGGGTCTAATGAAAAACTGTTTTTT,CAQTLTGSNEKLFF
12,TRBV6-1,TRBJ2-3,NA,NA,TGTGCCGCAAGGGGCGTCACAGATACGCAGTATTTT,CAARGVTDTQYF
15,TRBV6-5,TRBJ2-5,NA,TRBD1,TGTGCCAGCAGTGTCCGGGACAGGGGCATAGAGACCCAGTACTTC,CASSVRDRGIETQYF
14,TRBV7-2,TRBJ1-1,NA,NA,TGTGCCAGCAGCCCAACCCGGGGGGCCCCTGAAGCTTTCTTT,CASSPTRGAPEAFF
13,TRBV5-4,TRBJ2-7,NA,NA,TGTGCCAGCAGCGGGCAGGCATCCTACGAGCAGTACTTC,CASSGQASYEQYF
15,TRBV18,TRBJ2-3,once,TRBD1,TGTGCCAGCTCCGACCGGGACAGGCTCACAGATACGCAGTATTTT,CASSDRDRLTDTQYF
16,TRBV7-2,TRBJ1-2,NA,NA,TGTGCCAGCAGCTTAGATATGGTCAATCCTCAGGAGGGCTACACCTTC,CASSLDMVNPQEGYTF
17,TRBV5-1,TRBJ1-6,few,NA,TGCGCCAGCAGCTTGAACCCCCCCCTTTTGGATAATTCACCCCTCCACTTT,CASSLNPPLLDNSPLHF
16,TRBV27,TRBJ1-1,NA,TRBD1,TGTGCCAGCAGTTCCTCCACCGGGACAGGGCCTTCTGAAGCTTTCTTT,CASSSSTGTGPSEAFF
15,TRBV5-8,TRBJ1-1,NA,TRBD1,TGTGCCAGCAGCTTAGGGACAGCTATGCTGACTGAAGCTTTCTTT,CASSLGTAMLTEAFF
13,TRBV15,TRBJ1-1,NA,NA,TGTGCCACCAGCAGAGATAAATCTCCTGAAGCTTTCTTT,CATSRDKSPEAFF
12,TRBV2,TRBJ1-2,few,NA,TGTGCCAGCAGTGAAGCGCCGATGGGCTACACCTTC,CASSEAPMGYTF
14,TRBV5-4,TRBJ2-3,once,NA,TGTGCCAGCAGCAGCCTCAGTGGGACAGATACGCAGTATTTT,CASSSLSGTDTQYF
16,TRBV7-9,TRBJ2-5,NA,TRBD1,TGTGCCAGCAGCCCTGGGGACAGGGCGTACCAAGAGACCCAGTACTTC,CASSPGDRAYQETQYF
18,TRBV4-2,TRBJ1-1,NA,NA,TGTGCCAGCAGCCAAAAGGGGGATTATGGCCCTAAGAACACTGAAGCTTTCTTT,CASSQKGDYGPKNTEAFF
18,TRBV15,TRBJ2-4,NA,NA,TGTGCCACCAGCAGAGATTCCCCGGCACCTTTAGCCAAAAACATTCAGTACTTC,CATSRDSPAPLAKNIQYF
13,TRBV30,TRBJ1-1,NA,NA,TGTGCCTGGGGGAGAGCCCTGAACACTGAAGCTTTCTTT,CAWGRALNTEAFF
13,TRBV6-5,TRBJ1-1,NA,TRBD1,TGTGCCAGCAGTTACCCAGGGGGCACTGAAGCTTTCTTT,CASSYPGGTEAFF
14,TRBV25-1,TRBJ1-1,NA,NA,TGTGCCAGCAGAGCCGAGGTACGGCACGCTGAAGCTTTCTTT,CASRAEVRHAEAFF
16,TRBV9,TRBJ2-3,NA,NA,TGTGCCAGCAGCGTAGATGGCAGGTCTAGCACAGATACGCAGTATTTT,CASSVDGRSSTDTQYF
14,TRBV30,TRBJ1-1,NA,NA,TGTGCCTGGAGTGCAACAGGGAGGAACACTAAAGCTTTCTTT,CAWSATGRNTKAFF
16,TRBV5-6,TRBJ2-5,NA,NA,TGTGCCGGCAGCCTAACAAAGGGGCGAAGAGGAGAGACCCAGTACTTC,CAGSLTKGRRGETQYF
17,TRBV5-5,TRBJ1-6,once,NA,TGTGCCAGCAGCTTCTTATCAGGGCGTTTCTATAATTCACCCCTCCACTTT,CASSFLSGRFYNSPLHF
16,TRBV27,TRBJ1-1,NA,NA,TGTGCCAGCAGTTTATCCATCGAGACCCGCGGGACTGAAGCTTTCTTT,CASSLSIETRGTEAFF